Given below is one T cell receptor (beta chain) in context. The antigen is unknown. This CDR3 spans 14 amino acids. Per the germline V gene, CDR1 is SNHLY and CDR2 is FYNNEI. This sample is part of a study of CXCR3-negative and CXCR3-positive naive CD8 T cells. General observations from the study: Memory cells differed in TRBV-TRBJ usage, but naive CXCR3-negative and CXCR3-positive cells had similar usage. CXCR3-positive naive cells carried more hydrophobic TRB CDR3s than CXCR3-negative naive cells did. Researchers report CXCR3 expression partially decreased after cryopreservation, with fresh PBMCs used in most assays. Naive subsets expressed similar surface CD5; TRB CDR3 features served to infer TCR strength. In both naive subsets diversity was comparably high, whereas memory CD8+ cells showed much lower diversity.

UMI-tagged TRB cDNA libraries were built via 5' RACE. Following a re-call of the 5' RACE reads, TCRdb has one entry per CDR3 protein and lacks DNA. Its listing shows 140,000 to 150,000 distinct CDR3 sequences. The sequenced sample was naive CXCR3+ CD8+ T cells from blood. Subset reported: CD45RO-CCR7+CD27+CD95- naive CD8+ T cells expressing CXCR3 (TNR3+). This receptor was taken from a human donor in good health. Some clones in this sample may be carry-over from other donors' samples. The rearrangement joins TRBV2 to TRBJ1-1. The CDR3 loop reads CASSAGGRPNGAFF. Filled out from reference TRBV2 and TRBJ1-1, the complete variable domain reads EPEVTQTPSHQVTQMGQEVILRCVPISNHLYFYWYRQILGQKVEFLVSFYNNEISEKSEIFDDQFSVERPDGSNFTLKIRSTKLEDSAMYFCASSAGGRPNGAFFGQGTRLTVV.